The rows below give T cell receptor beta chains drawn from one sample of a study of early T cells in non-severe SARS-CoV-2 infection. TCRdb re-called the 5' RACE reads with MiXCR, one entry per CDR3 protein. The table includes 40,000 to 55,000 distinct CDR3 sequences, 3% to 4% detected once. Material: whole blood. The receptors were gathered from an adult who was a healthcare worker with PCR-confirmed SARS-CoV-2 infection or an uninfected control (not recorded which). The CDR3 runs from the conserved cysteine through the conserved F or W. The order of the fields is clone size, V gene, D gene, J gene, CDR3 protein, CDR3 DNA. D genes are given only for firm matches. Size is omitted from some rows. Given values are once, few, many or a class for expanded clones.

abundance: many; v_gene: TRBV19; d_gene: -; j_gene: TRBJ2-1; CDR3aa: CASSIQGNSYNEQFF; CDR3nt: TGTGCCAGTAGTATTCAGGGGAACTCCTACAATGAGCAGTTCTTC
abundance: many; v_gene: TRBV2; d_gene: -; j_gene: TRBJ2-1; CDR3aa: CASRTGTFSYNEQFF; CDR3nt: TGTGCCAGCAGAACCGGGACATTCTCCTACAATGAGCAGTTCTTC
abundance: many; v_gene: TRBV7-9; d_gene: -; j_gene: TRBJ2-3; CDR3aa: CASIAGRGGTDTQYF; CDR3nt: TGTGCCTCTATAGCAGGTCGCGGCGGCACAGATACGCAGTATTTT
abundance: many; v_gene: TRBV10-1; d_gene: -; j_gene: TRBJ2-2; CDR3aa: CASGGVTGELFF; CDR3nt: TGCGCCAGCGGTGGAGTCACCGGGGAGCTGTTTTTT
abundance: -; v_gene: TRBV5-4; d_gene: -; j_gene: TRBJ2-7; CDR3aa: CASSLATSSTYEQYF; CDR3nt: TGTGCCAGCAGCTTGGCCACATCCAGTACCTACGAGCAGTACTTC
abundance: many; v_gene: TRBV7-2; d_gene: TRBD1; j_gene: TRBJ1-2; CDR3aa: CASSRDRNYGYTF; CDR3nt: TGTGCCAGCAGCCGGGACAGGAACTATGGCTACACCTTC
abundance: many; v_gene: TRBV7-9; d_gene: -; j_gene: TRBJ2-4; CDR3aa: CASSSTSTLAPLAKNIQYF; CDR3nt: TGTGCCAGCAGCTCAACCTCTACTCTAGCGCCACTAGCCAAAAACATTCAGTACTTC
abundance: few; v_gene: TRBV20-1; d_gene: -; j_gene: TRBJ2-3; CDR3aa: CSARIRGRHSTDTQYF; CDR3nt: TGCAGTGCTAGAATCAGGGGTCGACATAGCACAGATACGCAGTATTTT
abundance: many; v_gene: TRBV29-1; d_gene: TRBD2; j_gene: TRBJ2-1; CDR3aa: CSVDRLTSGYNEQFF; CDR3nt: TGCAGCGTTGACCGCCTGACTAGCGGGTACAATGAGCAGTTCTTC
abundance: many; v_gene: TRBV11-1; d_gene: -; j_gene: TRBJ2-1; CDR3aa: CASSSASVYNEQFF; CDR3nt: TGTGCCAGCAGCTCGGCTAGCGTTTACAATGAGCAGTTCTTC
abundance: many; v_gene: TRBV20-1; d_gene: TRBD1; j_gene: TRBJ1-5; CDR3aa: CSALPGQGENNQPQHF; CDR3nt: TGCAGTGCCCTACCGGGACAGGGAGAAAACAATCAGCCCCAGCATTTT
abundance: many; v_gene: TRBV7-8; d_gene: TRBD2; j_gene: TRBJ2-5; CDR3aa: CASSRTSGFQETQYF; CDR3nt: TGTGCCAGCAGCCGGACTAGCGGGTTTCAAGAGACCCAGTACTTC
abundance: many; v_gene: TRBV10-2; d_gene: TRBD1; j_gene: TRBJ2-1; CDR3aa: CASMTGGSYNEQFF; CDR3nt: TGCGCCAGCATGACAGGGGGCTCCTACAATGAGCAGTTCTTC
abundance: many; v_gene: TRBV7-3; d_gene: TRBD2; j_gene: TRBJ2-1; CDR3aa: CASSPGLAGDEQFF; CDR3nt: TGTGCCAGCAGCCCGGGACTAGCGGGAGATGAGCAGTTCTTC
abundance: -; v_gene: TRBV7-2; d_gene: -; j_gene: TRBJ1-3; CDR3aa: CVSSLDNASGNTIYF; CDR3nt: TGTGTCAGCAGCCTGGACAACGCCTCTGGAAACACCATATATTTT
abundance: many; v_gene: TRBV7-3; d_gene: -; j_gene: TRBJ1-6; CDR3aa: CASSLGGGSPLHF; CDR3nt: TGTGCCAGCAGCTTAGGTGGGGGTTCACCCCTCCACTTT
abundance: many; v_gene: TRBV30; d_gene: -; j_gene: TRBJ1-2; CDR3aa: CAWSDAVRGYTF; CDR3nt: TGTGCCTGGAGTGATGCCGTTAGGGGCTACACCTTC
abundance: many; v_gene: TRBV24-1; d_gene: TRBD1; j_gene: TRBJ2-1; CDR3aa: CATSDWQGRQGGSYNEQFF; CDR3nt: TGTGCCACCAGTGATTGGCAGGGAAGACAGGGGGGATCCTACAATGAGCAGTTCTTC
abundance: many; v_gene: TRBV7-9; d_gene: TRBD2; j_gene: TRBJ2-5; CDR3aa: CASSFKASGKQETQYF; CDR3nt: TGTGCCAGCAGCTTCAAGGCTAGCGGGAAACAAGAGACCCAGTACTTC
abundance: many; v_gene: TRBV11-1; d_gene: TRBD1; j_gene: TRBJ2-1; CDR3aa: CASSHRGRSYNEQFF; CDR3nt: TGTGCCAGCAGCCACAGGGGAAGGTCCTACAATGAGCAGTTCTTC
abundance: many; v_gene: TRBV7-2; d_gene: -; j_gene: TRBJ2-3; CDR3aa: CASSLVVVTADTQYF; CDR3nt: TGTGCCAGCAGCTTAGTGGTAGTGACCGCAGATACGCAGTATTTT
abundance: -; v_gene: TRBV5-6; d_gene: -; j_gene: TRBJ2-5; CDR3aa: CASSLWQGRETQYF; CDR3nt: TGTGCCAGCAGCTTGTGGCAGGGGAGAGAGACCCAGTACTTC
abundance: many; v_gene: TRBV3-1; d_gene: TRBD2; j_gene: TRBJ2-1; CDR3aa: CASSPVASGSNEQFF; CDR3nt: TGTGCCAGCAGCCCTGTGGCTAGCGGGAGCAATGAGCAGTTCTTC
abundance: few; v_gene: TRBV11-2; d_gene: -; j_gene: TRBJ2-6; CDR3aa: CVSSLDLGLPRSGANVLTF; CDR3nt: TGTGTCAGCAGCTTAGATCTCGGACTTCCACGCTCTGGGGCCAACGTCCTGACTTTC
abundance: many; v_gene: TRBV6-2/TRBV6-3; d_gene: TRBD1; j_gene: TRBJ2-1; CDR3aa: CASSYSTGTIDNEQFF; CDR3nt: TGTGCCAGCAGTTACTCGACAGGGACGATCGACAATGAGCAGTTCTTC
abundance: many; v_gene: TRBV5-1; d_gene: TRBD2; j_gene: TRBJ2-5; CDR3aa: CASSLDGRAAETQYF; CDR3nt: TGCGCCAGCAGCTTGGACGGGAGGGCCGCAGAGACCCAGTACTTC
abundance: many; v_gene: TRBV11-2; d_gene: -; j_gene: TRBJ2-4; CDR3aa: CASSSYYGIQYF; CDR3nt: TGTGCCAGCAGCTCCTACTATGGCATTCAGTACTTC
abundance: -; v_gene: TRBV6-6; d_gene: -; j_gene: TRBJ1-1; CDR3aa: CASHTLRDTEAFF; CDR3nt: TGTGCCAGCCACACCCTGAGGGACACTGAAGCTTTCTTT
abundance: many; v_gene: TRBV12-5; d_gene: TRBD1; j_gene: TRBJ2-4; CDR3aa: CASGSGTGVNIQYF; CDR3nt: TGTGCTAGTGGTTCCGGGACAGGGGTGAACATTCAGTACTTC
abundance: many; v_gene: TRBV14; d_gene: -; j_gene: TRBJ2-1; CDR3aa: CASSLTGTPTYNEQFF; CDR3nt: TGTGCCAGCAGCCTCACGGGGACTCCGACCTACAATGAGCAGTTCTTC
abundance: many; v_gene: TRBV20-1; d_gene: TRBD2; j_gene: TRBJ2-5; CDR3aa: CSARDRGLAGGREETQYF; CDR3nt: TGCAGTGCTAGAGATAGGGGACTAGCGGGAGGGAGAGAAGAGACCCAGTACTTC
abundance: many; v_gene: TRBV7-2; d_gene: TRBD1; j_gene: TRBJ2-5; CDR3aa: CASSLRTGTSPRAQYF; CDR3nt: TGTGCCAGCAGCTTAAGGACAGGCACGTCCCCCAGGGCCCAGTACTTC
abundance: many; v_gene: TRBV18; d_gene: TRBD2; j_gene: TRBJ2-1; CDR3aa: CASSPTSGRAEQFF; CDR3nt: TGTGCCAGCTCACCGACTAGCGGGAGAGCTGAGCAGTTCTTC
abundance: many; v_gene: TRBV5-1; d_gene: TRBD2; j_gene: TRBJ2-7; CDR3aa: CASSLQTYSGSGNFYEQYF; CDR3nt: TGCGCCAGCAGCCTTCAAACCTATAGCGGGAGTGGGAACTTTTACGAGCAGTACTTC
abundance: few; v_gene: TRBV4-1; d_gene: TRBD1; j_gene: TRBJ2-7; CDR3aa: CASSLTYAGTESSYEQYF; CDR3nt: TGCGCCAGCAGCCTAACCTACGCCGGGACAGAGAGCTCCTACGAGCAGTACTTC
abundance: many; v_gene: TRBV7-9; d_gene: -; j_gene: TRBJ1-1; CDR3aa: CASSLTENTEAFF; CDR3nt: TGTGCCAGCAGTCTGACAGAGAACACTGAAGCTTTCTTT
abundance: many; v_gene: TRBV19; d_gene: -; j_gene: TRBJ2-7; CDR3aa: CASSISGGAYEQYF; CDR3nt: TGTGCCAGTAGTATATCCGGGGGAGCCTACGAGCAGTACTTC
abundance: many; v_gene: TRBV4-1; d_gene: TRBD1; j_gene: TRBJ1-3; CDR3aa: CASSQAGQGVNTIYF; CDR3nt: TGCGCCAGCAGCCAAGCGGGACAGGGGGTCAACACCATATATTTT
abundance: many; v_gene: TRBV12-3/TRBV12-4; d_gene: -; j_gene: TRBJ1-6; CDR3aa: CASSPGSYNSPLHF; CDR3nt: TGTGCCAGCAGCCCGGGCTCCTATAATTCACCCCTCCACTTT
abundance: few; v_gene: TRBV7-3; d_gene: TRBD1; j_gene: TRBJ1-1; CDR3aa: CASSLSQGAEAFF; CDR3nt: TGTGCCAGCAGCTTATCGCAGGGGGCTGAAGCTTTCTTT
abundance: many; v_gene: TRBV4-2; d_gene: TRBD2; j_gene: TRBJ2-7; CDR3aa: CASSQDEPSGEADEQYF; CDR3nt: TGTGCCAGCAGCCAGGACGAACCTAGCGGGGAGGCGGACGAGCAGTACTTC
abundance: many; v_gene: TRBV15; d_gene: TRBD2; j_gene: TRBJ2-1; CDR3aa: CATTLAGVYNEQFF; CDR3nt: TGTGCCACCACACTAGCGGGAGTTTACAATGAGCAGTTCTTC
abundance: many; v_gene: TRBV7-6; d_gene: -; j_gene: TRBJ1-2; CDR3aa: CASSLGVRASGYTF; CDR3nt: TGTGCCAGCAGCTTAGGGGTTCGCGCTAGTGGCTACACCTTC
abundance: few; v_gene: TRBV9; d_gene: TRBD2; j_gene: TRBJ2-7; CDR3aa: CASSGEGEQYF; CDR3nt: TGTGCCAGCAGCGGGGAGGGGGAGCAGTACTTC
abundance: -; v_gene: TRBV27; d_gene: TRBD2; j_gene: TRBJ2-5; CDR3aa: CASSFGGGLETQYF; CDR3nt: TGTGCCAGCAGTTTTGGCGGGGGGTTAGAGACCCAGTACTTC
abundance: many; v_gene: TRBV7-9; d_gene: TRBD2; j_gene: TRBJ2-1; CDR3aa: CASSFGGRSSEQFF; CDR3nt: TGTGCCAGCAGCTTCGGCGGGAGATCAAGTGAGCAGTTCTTC
abundance: many; v_gene: TRBV30; d_gene: -; j_gene: TRBJ1-1; CDR3aa: CAWRPGGTEAFF; CDR3nt: TGTGCCTGGAGGCCGGGGGGCACTGAAGCTTTCTTT
abundance: many; v_gene: TRBV20-1; d_gene: -; j_gene: TRBJ1-1; CDR3aa: CSARDRSPTEAFF; CDR3nt: TGCAGTGCTAGAGATCGGTCCCCCACTGAAGCTTTCTTT
abundance: many; v_gene: TRBV12-3/TRBV12-4; d_gene: -; j_gene: TRBJ1-5; CDR3aa: CASSWGPGDSNQPQHF; CDR3nt: TGTGCCAGCAGTTGGGGGCCCGGGGATAGCAATCAGCCCCAGCATTTT
abundance: many; v_gene: TRBV20-1; d_gene: TRBD2; j_gene: TRBJ2-5; CDR3aa: CSARDMAGVQETQYF; CDR3nt: TGCAGTGCTAGAGATATGGCGGGGGTTCAAGAGACCCAGTACTTC
abundance: -; v_gene: TRBV10-1; d_gene: -; j_gene: TRBJ1-1; CDR3aa: CASSGADLNTEAFF; CDR3nt: TGCGCCAGCAGTGGTGCAGATTTGAACACTGAAGCTTTCTTT
abundance: many; v_gene: TRBV6-1; d_gene: -; j_gene: TRBJ2-3; CDR3aa: CASMRQGETDTQYF; CDR3nt: TGTGCCAGCATGAGGCAGGGAGAGACAGATACGCAGTATTTT
abundance: -; v_gene: TRBV25-1; d_gene: TRBD1; j_gene: TRBJ2-7; CDR3aa: CASSELAQGASYEQYF; CDR3nt: TGTGCCAGCAGTGAATTAGCGCAGGGGGCCTCCTACGAGCAGTACTTC
abundance: many; v_gene: TRBV28; d_gene: -; j_gene: TRBJ2-7; CDR3aa: CASSFSIYEQYF; CDR3nt: TGTGCCAGCAGTTTTAGTATCTACGAGCAGTACTTC
abundance: many; v_gene: TRBV10-1; d_gene: TRBD2; j_gene: TRBJ2-7; CDR3aa: CASSEGVAGGTYEQYF; CDR3nt: TGCGCCAGCAGTGAGGGAGTTGCGGGAGGGACCTACGAGCAGTACTTC
abundance: many; v_gene: TRBV19; d_gene: TRBD2; j_gene: TRBJ2-1; CDR3aa: CASSILGGGYQEQFF; CDR3nt: TGTGCCAGTAGTATTCTCGGGGGAGGGTATCAAGAGCAGTTCTTC
abundance: many; v_gene: TRBV6-5; d_gene: -; j_gene: TRBJ2-3; CDR3aa: CASSYRLGTDTQYF; CDR3nt: TGTGCCAGCAGTTACCGGCTAGGAACAGATACGCAGTATTTT